These T cell receptor beta chains were read from a single sample in a study of cytomegalovirus exposure and HLA in healthy donors. The table came from immunoSEQ multiplex PCR; TCRdb's copy has only in-frame clones and leaves some out. The sample records more than 110,000 clones, approximately 84% being singletons. Input material: PBMCs. The source is a woman aged 25 to 39 in good health and CMV-seronegative. Both conserved end residues are part of each CDR3. The D gene is left open where the match is weak. Part of the rows lack a size; the others show once, few, many or a class for expanded clones.

V gene	J gene	D gene	clone size	CDR3 DNA	CDR3 protein
TRBV12-5	TRBJ2-7	TRBD2	-	TGTGCTAGTGGTTTGGGAAAGGTAAGACTAGCGGGGGGTCCGAGCTCCTACGAGCAGTACTTC	CASGLGKVRLAGGPSSYEQYF
TRBV10-3	TRBJ1-2	-	-	TGTGCCATCAGCGACCTTGGGCCAGACTATGGCTACACCTTC	CAISDLGPDYGYTF
TRBV27	TRBJ2-1	TRBD2	-	TGTGCCAGCAGCTTTTGGGGGACTAGCGGTTGGGGGAGCTCCTACAATGAGCAGTTCTTC	CASSFWGTSGWGSSYNEQFF
TRBV7-6	TRBJ1-2	TRBD1	-	TGTGCCAGCAGCTTAGCGCAGGGGGTGAAAGGCGTCAGCCGGTATGGCTACACCTTC	CASSLAQGVKGVSRYGYTF
TRBV6-5	TRBJ1-1	-	once	TGTGCCAGCAGGGGTGTCGGGAATTTGAACACTGAAGCTTTCTTT	CASRGVGNLNTEAFF
TRBV5-5	TRBJ2-2	-	once	TGTGCCAGCAGCCAACAGGCGAACACCGGGGAGCTGTTTTTT	CASSQQANTGELFF
TRBV28	TRBJ2-3	-	-	TGTGCCAGCAGTTTGGCCAGGGCCAGCACAGATACGCAGTATTTT	CASSLARASTDTQYF
TRBV7-2	TRBJ2-7	TRBD2	-	TGTGCCAGCAGCGGACGGACTAGCGGGGGTAGCCACGAGCAGTACTTC	CASSGRTSGGSHEQYF
TRBV27	TRBJ2-7	TRBD2	-	TGTGCCAGCAGTCCATCAGCGGGGGGGCCGATCTCCTACGAGCAGTACTTC	CASSPSAGGPISYEQYF
TRBV5-5	TRBJ1-2	-	-	TGTGCCAGCAGCTTGACGCAAGGGGTAGGCAACTATGGCTACACCTTC	CASSLTQGVGNYGYTF
TRBV2	TRBJ2-7	-	once	TGTGCCAGCACCCCAGGGTGGTCCTCCTACGAGCAGTACTTC	CASTPGWSSYEQYF
TRBV5-6	TRBJ2-3	-	-	TGTGCCAGCAGCTCCCCGGCAGATACGCAGTATTTT	CASSSPADTQYF
TRBV5-1	TRBJ2-7	-	-	TGCGCCAGCAGCTCTGAATCGGGGGGCGTAAAGCAGTACTTC	CASSSESGGVKQYF
TRBV7-8	TRBJ1-1	TRBD1	-	TGTGCCACCAGACGAGAACGGACAGGGGAGACTGAAGCTTTCTTT	CATRRERTGETEAFF
TRBV25-1	TRBJ2-2	-	few	TGTGCCAGCAATCCTAGAGATAACACCGGGGAGCTGTTTTTT	CASNPRDNTGELFF
TRBV4-2	TRBJ2-7	-	few	TGTGCCAGCAGCCAACCCAGGGGCGGAGGAAACGAGCAGTACTTC	CASSQPRGGGNEQYF
TRBV27	TRBJ1-1	TRBD1	-	TGTGCCAGCAGTTTATTCTCCGGACAGGGGAACACTGAAGCTTTCTTT	CASSLFSGQGNTEAFF
TRBV15	TRBJ1-1	-	-	TGTGCCACCAGCAGAGGACAGAAGAACACTGAAGCTTTCTTT	CATSRGQKNTEAFF
TRBV7-6	TRBJ1-3	-	-	TGTGCCAGCAGCTTAGTTGGGTCAGGGTCTGGAAACACCATATATTTT	CASSLVGSGSGNTIYF
TRBV6-1	TRBJ2-7	-	-	TGTGCCAGCAGTGAGGTCGGCTACGAGCAGTACTTC	CASSEVGYEQYF
TRBV13	TRBJ2-3	-	-	TGTGCCAGCAGCCTCCCGAGCACAGATACGCAGTATTTT	CASSLPSTDTQYF
TRBV6-1	TRBJ2-1	TRBD1	-	TGTGCCAGCAGACGGACAGGGGAGGCCTACAATGAGCAGTTCTTC	CASRRTGEAYNEQFF
TRBV15	TRBJ2-7	TRBD2	-	TGTGCCACCAGCAGAGATCCGGGACTAACTACCTACGAGCAGTACTTC	CATSRDPGLTTYEQYF
TRBV6-5	TRBJ2-1	-	-	TGTGCCAGCAGTAGAGGTAGGAATGAGCAGTTCTTC	CASSRGRNEQFF
TRBV5-1	TRBJ2-1	-	-	TGCGCCAGCAGCTTGGAGGGGGTCCCCCACCTGGGCAATGAGCAGTTCTTC	CASSLEGVPHLGNEQFF
TRBV7-6	TRBJ1-2	-	once	TGTGCCAGCAGCTTAGTTCCCGGGGGAGAGTATGGCTACACCTTC	CASSLVPGGEYGYTF
TRBV5-6	TRBJ2-1	TRBD2	-	TGTGCCAGCAGCCCAGTAGCGGGGACGATCTACAATGAGCAGTTCTTC	CASSPVAGTIYNEQFF
TRBV7-3	TRBJ2-7	-	few	TGTGCCAGCAGCTTAACTACCTCCCTGGCGGCCGAGCAGTACTTC	CASSLTTSLAAEQYF
TRBV5-1	TRBJ2-5	-	-	TGCGCCAGCAGCCCCGGGACACCCACCGACGAAGAGACCCAGTACTTC	CASSPGTPTDEETQYF
TRBV19	TRBJ2-7	-	-	TGTGCCAGTAGTATAGATGGCTGGACGGGGGAGCAGTACTTC	CASSIDGWTGEQYF
TRBV29-1	TRBJ1-1	TRBD1	-	TGCAGCGTTGAAGACACGACAGGGGCCAACACTGAAGCTTTCTTT	CSVEDTTGANTEAFF
TRBV11-2	TRBJ1-1	-	-	TGTGCCAGCAGCTTAGGCCCAGGGACTGAAGCTTTCTTT	CASSLGPGTEAFF
TRBV6-1	TRBJ2-1	TRBD2	-	TGTGCCAGCACCGATGGGAGGGGTACCTACAATGAGCAGTTCTTC	CASTDGRGTYNEQFF
TRBV27	TRBJ1-6	-	-	TGTGCCAGCAGTCCAACAGGCATTTCACCCCTCCACTTT	CASSPTGISPLHF
TRBV4-2	TRBJ2-3	-	-	TGTGCCAGCAGCCAAGATCCCGTAGGGGGTGGAACAGATACGCAGTATTTT	CASSQDPVGGGTDTQYF
TRBV4-1	TRBJ2-7	TRBD1	few	TGCGCCAGCAGCTCACGGGGACAGAGCTTCTACGAGCAGTACTTC	CASSSRGQSFYEQYF
TRBV5-1	TRBJ2-6	-	-	TGCGCCAGCAGCTTTGCAGGGGTCGGGGCCAACGTCCTGACTTTC	CASSFAGVGANVLTF
TRBV10-3	TRBJ2-5	TRBD2	once	TGTGCCATCACCCCAGCGGGGGGGGAGACCCAGTACTTC	CAITPAGGETQYF
TRBV4-2	TRBJ1-6	-	-	TGTGCCAGCAGCCGAGGACCGGGGGAAAATTCACCCCTCCACTTT	CASSRGPGENSPLHF
TRBV7-2	TRBJ1-6	TRBD1	-	TGTGCCAGCAGCTTCGACAGGGGATATGTTTCACCCCTCCACTTT	CASSFDRGYVSPLHF
TRBV4-3	TRBJ1-1	-	-	TGCGCCAGCAGCCGAAACTTCAACACTGAAGCTTTCTTT	CASSRNFNTEAFF
TRBV6-5	TRBJ2-2	-	-	TGTGCCAGCAGTTACGGTCGGGGGAACACCGGGGAGCTGTTTTTT	CASSYGRGNTGELFF
TRBV7-9	TRBJ2-3	-	-	TGTGCCAGCAGCTTAGGGACAGACACAGATACGCAGTATTTT	CASSLGTDTDTQYF
TRBV6-1	TRBJ1-6	-	few	TGTGCCAGCACCCAACGGTGGGGCGCCGGTTCACCCCTCCACTTT	CASTQRWGAGSPLHF
TRBV11-2	TRBJ2-3	-	-	TGTGCCAGCATGCCGAAAGGGGAGGTCACAGATACGCAGTATTTT	CASMPKGEVTDTQYF
TRBV18	TRBJ1-1	TRBD1	-	TGTGCCAGCTCACCCCCGGACAGGGGAGGGGCTTTCTTT	CASSPPDRGGAFF
TRBV6-1	TRBJ2-7	-	many	TGTGCCAGCAGTGACGGACAGCCTTGGGCCGAGCAGTACTTC	CASSDGQPWAEQYF
TRBV19	TRBJ1-5	TRBD1	-	TGTGCCAGTAGTTTAGGACAGGGAGACAATCAGCCCCAGCATTTT	CASSLGQGDNQPQHF
TRBV5-6	TRBJ2-7	-	-	TGTGCCAGCAGCTTGGTAATAGCGACCTTGGAGGAGCAGTACTTC	CASSLVIATLEEQYF
TRBV4-2	TRBJ2-4	TRBD1	-	TGTGCCAGCAGCCCTCATCCGGGACAGGAGGTCATTCAGTACTTC	CASSPHPGQEVIQYF
TRBV28	TRBJ2-2	TRBD1	-	TGTGCCAGCAGTAGCGGGACAGGGGGTTACACCGGGGAGCTGTTTTTT	CASSSGTGGYTGELFF